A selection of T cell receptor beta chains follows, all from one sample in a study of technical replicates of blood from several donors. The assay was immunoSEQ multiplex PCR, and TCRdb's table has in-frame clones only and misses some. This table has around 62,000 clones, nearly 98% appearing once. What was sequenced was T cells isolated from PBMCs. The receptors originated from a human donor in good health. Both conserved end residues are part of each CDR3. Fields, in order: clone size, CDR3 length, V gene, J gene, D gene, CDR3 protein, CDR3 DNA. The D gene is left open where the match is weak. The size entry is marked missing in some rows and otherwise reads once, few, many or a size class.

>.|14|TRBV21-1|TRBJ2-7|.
CASSKRRGLYEQYF
TGTGCCAGCAGCAAACGGAGGGGGCTCTACGAGCAGTACTTC
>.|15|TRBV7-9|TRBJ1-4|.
CASSADRGRNEKLFF
TGTGCCAGCAGCGCAGATCGGGGTCGAAATGAAAAACTGTTTTTT
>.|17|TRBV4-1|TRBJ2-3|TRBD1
CASSSPKPGQGSDTQYF
TGCGCCAGCAGCTCCCCCAAACCGGGACAGGGGTCAGATACGCAGTATTTT
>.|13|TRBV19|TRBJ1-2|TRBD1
CASSQDRAYGYTF
TGTGCCAGTAGTCAGGACAGGGCTTATGGCTACACCTTC
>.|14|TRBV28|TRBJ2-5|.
CATSGTPYQETQYF
TGTGCCACCAGCGGGACACCTTACCAAGAGACCCAGTACTTC
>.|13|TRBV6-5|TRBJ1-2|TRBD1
CASSYGQGHGYTF
TGTGCCAGCAGTTACGGACAGGGGCATGGCTACACCTTC
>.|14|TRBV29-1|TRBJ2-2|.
CSVWHDENTGELFF
TGCAGCGTTTGGCACGATGAAAACACCGGGGAGCTGTTTTTT
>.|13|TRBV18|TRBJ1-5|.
CASSGDNNQPQHF
TGTGCCAGCTCCGGGGACAACAATCAGCCCCAGCATTTT
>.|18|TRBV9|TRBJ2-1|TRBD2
CASSEEGLAVSSYNEQFF
TGTGCCAGCAGCGAGGAAGGACTAGCGGTAAGCTCCTATAATGAGCAGTTCTTC
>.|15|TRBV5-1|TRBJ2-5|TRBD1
CASNQGQVMMETQYF
TGCGCCAGCAACCAAGGACAGGTCATGATGGAGACCCAGTACTTC
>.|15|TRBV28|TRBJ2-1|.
CASSLKLLARNEQFF
TGTGCCAGCAGTTTAAAGCTACTAGCTCGGAACGAGCAGTTCTTC
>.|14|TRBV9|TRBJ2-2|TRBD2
CASSLGTSAGELFF
TGTGCCAGCAGCCTGGGGACTAGCGCCGGGGAGCTGTTTTTT
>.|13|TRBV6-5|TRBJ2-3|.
CASSFARTDTQYF
TGTGCCAGCAGTTTTGCGAGGACAGATACGCAGTATTTT
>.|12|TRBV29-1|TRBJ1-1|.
CSVEGGGTEAFF
TGCAGCGTTGAAGGAGGGGGAACTGAAGCTTTCTTT
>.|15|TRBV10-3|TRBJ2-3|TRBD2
CAILRGTSGTDTQYF
TGTGCCATCCTCCGGGGGACTAGCGGCACAGATACGCAGTATTTT
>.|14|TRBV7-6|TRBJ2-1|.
CASSFGGSYNEQFF
TGTGCCAGCAGCTTCGGGGGATCCTACAATGAGCAGTTCTTC
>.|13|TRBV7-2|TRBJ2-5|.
CASSLIGVETQYF
TGTGCCAGCAGCCTGATCGGTGTGGAGACCCAGTACTTC
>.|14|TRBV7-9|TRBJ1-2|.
CASSLGGGNYGYTF
TGTGCCAGCAGCTTAGGGGGAGGGAACTATGGCTACACCTTC
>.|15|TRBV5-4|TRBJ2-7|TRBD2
CASSDGLAGAYEQYF
TGTGCCAGCAGCGACGGACTAGCGGGAGCCTACGAGCAGTACTTC
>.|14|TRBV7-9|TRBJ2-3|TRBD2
CASSSPAGALRGDF
TGTGCCAGCAGCTCCCCAGCGGGGGCCTTACGTGGGGATTTT
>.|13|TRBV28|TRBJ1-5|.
CATTFREDQPQHF
TGTGCCACCACTTTCCGGGAAGATCAGCCCCAGCATTTT
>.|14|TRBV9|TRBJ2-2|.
CASSVSSNTGELFF
TGTGCCAGCAGCGTATCATCGAACACCGGGGAGCTGTTTTTT
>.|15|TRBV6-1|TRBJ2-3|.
CASRLARTSTDTQYF
TGTGCCAGCAGGCTAGCGAGAACTAGCACAGATACGCAGTATTTT
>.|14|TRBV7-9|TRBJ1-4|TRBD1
CASRAQGGNEKLFF
TGTGCCAGCAGGGCACAGGGGGGAAATGAAAAACTGTTTTTT
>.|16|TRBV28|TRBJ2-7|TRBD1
CASSFRDRAPNYEQYF
TGTGCCAGCAGTTTCCGGGACAGGGCTCCGAACTACGAGCAGTACTTC
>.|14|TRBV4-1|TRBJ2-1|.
CASSQRVTELEQFF
TGCGCCAGCAGCCAAAGAGTGACAGAACTAGAGCAGTTCTTC
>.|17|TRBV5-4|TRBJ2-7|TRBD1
CASSLDRRDRARYEQYF
TGTGCCAGCAGCTTGGACCGCCGGGACAGGGCACGCTACGAGCAGTACTTC
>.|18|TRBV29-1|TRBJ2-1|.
CSVEEGPLRVGTVNEQFF
TGCAGCGTTGAAGAAGGCCCCCTCAGGGTTGGGACTGTTAATGAGCAGTTCTTC
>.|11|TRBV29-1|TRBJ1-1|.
CSALLGGEAFF
TGCAGCGCGTTACTCGGGGGTGAAGCTTTCTTT
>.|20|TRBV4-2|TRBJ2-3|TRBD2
CASSQDPGLAGHASTDTQYF
TGTGCCAGCAGCCAAGATCCGGGACTAGCGGGACATGCTAGTACAGATACGCAGTATTTT
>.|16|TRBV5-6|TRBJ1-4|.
CASTRQTLEDNEKLFF
TGTGCCAGCACCCGGCAGACACTGGAGGATAATGAAAAACTGTTTTTT
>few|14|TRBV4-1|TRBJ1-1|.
CASSQVLWGVQAFF
TGCGCCAGCAGCCAAGTACTTTGGGGGGTCCAAGCTTTCTTT
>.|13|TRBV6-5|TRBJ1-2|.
CASSYGGVRGYTF
TGTGCCAGCAGTTACGGGGGGGTTCGGGGCTACACCTTC
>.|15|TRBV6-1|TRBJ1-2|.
CASSGYRVENYGYTF
TGTGCCAGCAGTGGCTACAGGGTGGAGAACTATGGCTACACCTTC
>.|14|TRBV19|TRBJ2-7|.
CASSMREIPNEQYF
TGTGCCAGTAGTATGCGAGAAATCCCCAACGAGCAGTACTTC
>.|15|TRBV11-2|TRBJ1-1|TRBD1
CASSSGQGWRTEAFF
TGTGCCAGCAGCTCGGGACAGGGATGGAGGACTGAAGCTTTCTTT
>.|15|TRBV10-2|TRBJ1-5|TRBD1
CASSERQGYSEPQHF
TGCGCCAGCAGTGAGCGACAGGGATATTCGGAGCCCCAGCATTTT